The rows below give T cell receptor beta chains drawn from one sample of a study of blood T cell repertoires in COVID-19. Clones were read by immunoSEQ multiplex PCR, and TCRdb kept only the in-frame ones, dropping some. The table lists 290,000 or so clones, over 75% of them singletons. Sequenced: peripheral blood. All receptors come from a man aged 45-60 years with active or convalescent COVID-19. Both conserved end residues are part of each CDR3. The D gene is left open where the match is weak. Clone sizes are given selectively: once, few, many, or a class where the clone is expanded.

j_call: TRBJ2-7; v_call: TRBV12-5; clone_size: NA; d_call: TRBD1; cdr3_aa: CASGLGTGNYEQYF; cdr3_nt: TGTGCTAGTGGCCTAGGGACAGGCAACTACGAGCAGTACTTC
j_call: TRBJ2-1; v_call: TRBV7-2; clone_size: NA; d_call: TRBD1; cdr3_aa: CASSFQTGGEQFF; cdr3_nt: TGTGCCAGCAGCTTTCAAACAGGGGGCGAGCAGTTCTTC
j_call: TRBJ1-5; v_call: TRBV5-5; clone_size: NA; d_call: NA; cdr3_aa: CASGRRDIKSYGQPQHF; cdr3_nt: TGTGCCAGCGGACGCCGGGACATCAAGTCCTATGGTCAGCCCCAGCATTTT
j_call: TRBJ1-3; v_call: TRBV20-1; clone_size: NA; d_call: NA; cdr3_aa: CSASGAPSSGNTIYF; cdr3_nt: TGCAGTGCTAGTGGGGCACCCTCCTCTGGAAACACCATATATTTT
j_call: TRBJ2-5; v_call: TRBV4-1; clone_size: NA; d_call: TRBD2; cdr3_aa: CASSQGTSGSPQYF; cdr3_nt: TGCGCCAGCAGCCAAGGGACTAGCGGGAGCCCCCAGTACTTC
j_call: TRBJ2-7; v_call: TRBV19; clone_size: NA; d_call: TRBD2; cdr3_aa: CASSIGGDYEQYF; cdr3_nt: TGTGCCAGTAGTATCGGGGGGGACTACGAGCAGTACTTC
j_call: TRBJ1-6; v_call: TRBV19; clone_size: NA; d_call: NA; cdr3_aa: CASTQRTIRDNSPLHF; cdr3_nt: TGTGCCAGTACCCAACGGACGATACGGGATAATTCACCCCTCCATTTT
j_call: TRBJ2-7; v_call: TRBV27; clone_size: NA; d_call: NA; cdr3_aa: CASSFRLGGMSYEQYF; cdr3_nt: TGTGCCAGCAGTTTCCGCCTTGGAGGGATGAGCTACGAGCAGTACTTC
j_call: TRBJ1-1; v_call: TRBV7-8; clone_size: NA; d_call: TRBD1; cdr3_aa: CASSQSPARGLSTEAFF; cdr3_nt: TGTGCCAGCAGCCAAAGCCCCGCCAGGGGGCTGTCCACTGAAGCTTTCTTT
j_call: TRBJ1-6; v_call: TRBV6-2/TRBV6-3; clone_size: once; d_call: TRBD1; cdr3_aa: CASSPIKTGGSPLHF; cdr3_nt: TGTGCCAGCAGTCCAATAAAGACAGGGGGTTCACCCCTCCACTTT
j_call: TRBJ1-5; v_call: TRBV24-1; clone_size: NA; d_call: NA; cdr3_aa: CATKGGSNQPQHF; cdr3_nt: TGTGCCACCAAGGGCGGGAGCAATCAGCCCCAGCATTTT
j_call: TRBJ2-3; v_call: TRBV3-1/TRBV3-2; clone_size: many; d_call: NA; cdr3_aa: CASSQRGDTQYF; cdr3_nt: TGTGCCAGCAGCCAAAGGGGAGATACGCAGTATTTT
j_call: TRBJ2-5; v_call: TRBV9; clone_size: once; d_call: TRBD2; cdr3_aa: CASSAGNGLAETQYF; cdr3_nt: TGTGCCAGCAGCGCCGGCAACGGACTAGCGGAGACCCAGTACTTC
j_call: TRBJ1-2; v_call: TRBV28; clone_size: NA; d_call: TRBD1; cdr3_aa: CASSSPFRDRGQANYGYTF; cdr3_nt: TGTGCCAGCAGTTCACCCTTCCGGGACAGGGGGCAGGCTAACTATGGCTACACCTTC
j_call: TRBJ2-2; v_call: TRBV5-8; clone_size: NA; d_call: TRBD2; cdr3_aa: CASSLSTGTRFIEELFF; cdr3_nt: TGTGCCAGCAGCTTGTCCACCGGGACTAGATTCATAGAGGAGCTGTTTTTT
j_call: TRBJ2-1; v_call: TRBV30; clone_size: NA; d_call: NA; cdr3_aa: CAWSRLRGARYNEQFF; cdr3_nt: TGTGCCTGGAGTCGACTCAGGGGGGCTCGTTACAATGAGCAGTTCTTC
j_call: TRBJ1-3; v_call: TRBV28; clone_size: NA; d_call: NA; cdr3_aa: CASSLRGLAGNTIYF; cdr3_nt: TGTGCCAGCAGTTTAAGGGGCCTTGCTGGAAACACCATATATTTT
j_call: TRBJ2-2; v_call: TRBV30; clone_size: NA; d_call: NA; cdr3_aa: CAWGPGLGTGELFF; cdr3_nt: TGTGCCTGGGGGCCGGGATTAGGGACCGGGGAGCTGTTTTTT
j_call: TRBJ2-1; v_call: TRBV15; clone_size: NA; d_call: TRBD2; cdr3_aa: CATSRDPRLAGSYNEQFF; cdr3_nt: TGTGCCACCAGCAGAGACCCTCGACTAGCGGGGTCCTACAATGAGCAGTTCTTC
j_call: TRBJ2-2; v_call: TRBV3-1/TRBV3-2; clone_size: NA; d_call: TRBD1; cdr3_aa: CASSQAGTGSAGELFF; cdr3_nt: TGTGCCAGCAGCCAAGCCGGGACAGGAAGTGCCGGGGAGCTGTTTTTT
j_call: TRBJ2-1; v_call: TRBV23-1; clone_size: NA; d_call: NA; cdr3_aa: CASSQSRSHLSSYNEQFF; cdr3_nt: TGCGCCAGCAGTCAATCGCGGTCTCACCTTAGCTCCTACAATGAGCAGTTCTTC
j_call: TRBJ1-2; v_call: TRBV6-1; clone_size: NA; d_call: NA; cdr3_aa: CASSEWGLNYGYTF; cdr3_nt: TGTGCCAGCAGTGAATGGGGACTGAACTATGGCTACACCTTC
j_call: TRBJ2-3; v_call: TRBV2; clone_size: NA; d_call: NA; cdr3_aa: CASESGLTSTDTQYF; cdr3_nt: TGTGCCAGCGAGTCGGGACTGACTAGCACAGATACGCAGTATTTT
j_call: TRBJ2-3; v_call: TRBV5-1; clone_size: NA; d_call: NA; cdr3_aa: CASSVTGPVYSDTQYF; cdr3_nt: TGCGCCAGCAGCGTGACAGGCCCTGTTTACTCAGATACGCAGTATTTT
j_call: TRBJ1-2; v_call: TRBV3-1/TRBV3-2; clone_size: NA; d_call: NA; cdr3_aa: CASSQEGHSGYTF; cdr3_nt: TGTGCCAGCAGCCAAGAGGGGCATAGTGGCTACACCTTC
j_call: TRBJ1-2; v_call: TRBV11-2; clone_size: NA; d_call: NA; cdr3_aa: CASSLRTADGYTF; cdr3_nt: TGTGCCAGCAGCTTAAGGACAGCCGATGGCTACACCTTC
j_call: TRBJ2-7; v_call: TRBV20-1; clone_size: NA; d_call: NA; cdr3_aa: CSASSSSVTYEQYF; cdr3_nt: TGCAGTGCTAGTAGCTCTAGCGTCACCTACGAGCAGTACTTC
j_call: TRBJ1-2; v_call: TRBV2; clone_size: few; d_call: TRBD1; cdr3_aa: CASSRGYTGGYGYTF; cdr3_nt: TGTGCCAGCAGTAGGGGATATACAGGGGGCTATGGCTACACCTTC
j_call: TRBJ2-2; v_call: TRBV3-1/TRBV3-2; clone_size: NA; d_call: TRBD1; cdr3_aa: CASRTGPGELFF; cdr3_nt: TGTGCCAGCAGGACAGGGCCCGGGGAGCTGTTTTTT
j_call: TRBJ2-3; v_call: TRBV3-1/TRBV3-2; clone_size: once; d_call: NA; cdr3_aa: CASSRSQGNEQYF; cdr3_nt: TGTGCCAGCAGCCGATCCCAGGGGAATGAGCAGTATTTT
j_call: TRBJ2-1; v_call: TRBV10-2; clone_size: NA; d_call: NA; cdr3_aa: CASSRGGFDEQFF; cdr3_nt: TGCGCCAGCAGCAGAGGTGGATTCGATGAGCAGTTCTTC
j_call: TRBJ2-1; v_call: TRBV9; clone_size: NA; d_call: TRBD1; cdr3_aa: CASSPRDRGGYNEQFF; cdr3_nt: TGTGCCAGCAGCCCCCGGGACAGGGGAGGCTACAATGAGCAGTTCTTC
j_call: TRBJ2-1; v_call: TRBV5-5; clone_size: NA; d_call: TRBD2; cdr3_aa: CASSPGGISYNEQFF; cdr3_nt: TGTGCCAGCAGCCCGGGGGGGATCTCCTACAATGAGCAGTTCTTC
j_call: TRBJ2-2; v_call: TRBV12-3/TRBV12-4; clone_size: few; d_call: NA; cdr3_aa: CASRRTGELFF; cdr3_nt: TGTGCCAGCAGACGGACCGGGGAGCTGTTTTTT
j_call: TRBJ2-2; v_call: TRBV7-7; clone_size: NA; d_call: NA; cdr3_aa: CASSLHQGTGELFF; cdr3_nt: TGTGCCAGCAGCTTACATCAGGGAACCGGGGAGCTGTTTTTT
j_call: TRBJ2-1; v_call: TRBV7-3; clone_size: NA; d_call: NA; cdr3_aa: CASSNAGTWSDEQFF; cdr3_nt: TGTGCCAGCAGCAATGCCGGGACATGGAGCGATGAGCAGTTCTTC
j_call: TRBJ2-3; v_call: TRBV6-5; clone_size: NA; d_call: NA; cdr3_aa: CASRGLPGDTQYF; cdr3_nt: TGTGCCAGCAGGGGACTCCCGGGGGATACGCAGTATTTT
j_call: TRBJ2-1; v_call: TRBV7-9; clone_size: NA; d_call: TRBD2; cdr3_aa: CASSLAGLVINEQFF; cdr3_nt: TGTGCCAGCAGCTTAGCGGGACTAGTAATCAATGAGCAGTTCTTC
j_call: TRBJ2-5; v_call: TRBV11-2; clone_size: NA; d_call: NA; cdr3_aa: CASSRDSRETQYF; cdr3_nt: TGTGCCAGCAGCCGGGACTCAAGGGAGACCCAGTACTTC
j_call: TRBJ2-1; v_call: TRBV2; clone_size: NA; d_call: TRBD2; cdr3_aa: CASKREGLNEQFF; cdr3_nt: TGTGCCAGCAAGCGGGAGGGCCTCAATGAGCAGTTCTTC